The 17 T cell receptor beta chains below come from one sample, sequenced in a study of PD-L1 blockade in urothelial cancer (dated by TCRdb to the late 2010s). Library preparation used the immunoSEQ multiplex PCR assay. The table comes from immuneACCESS by way of TCRdb, which keeps in-frame sequences with V and J called. Part of the clones is missing from these tables; in studies checked, under half for an unresolved V gene and the rest for unknown reasons. Recorded for this sample are nearly 30,000 clones; more than 70% of them occurred a single time. The ten largest clones add up to around 2.9% of the sample. This specimen was PBMCs, taken around atezolizumab (anti-PD-L1) treatment. The source is a middle-aged man with urothelial cancer.

The genes are TRBV10-3 and TRBJ2-1; TRBD2 matches 11 bases. The CDR3 has 17 residues. The V and J ends lost 0 bases and 6 bases, in that order; junction bases with no gene match: 7. Germline V gene data show CDR1 as ENHRY and CDR2 as SYGVKD. The CDR3 here is CAISESHSGGAVNEQFF. The CDR3 region has the DNA TGTGCCATCAGTGAGTCCCATAGCGGGGGGGCAGTCAATGAGCAGTTCTTC.

This sequence joins TRBV7-6 and TRBJ2-3, with a weak D call TRBD2 (7 bases). The V end was cut by 1 base, the J end by 6 bases, with 14 bases between. This CDR3 contains 15 residues. Germline V gives CDR1 SGHVS, CDR2 FNYEAQ. Written as DNA, the CDR3 is TGTGCCAGCAGCTTAGGAGGGGGGGCCGGTGATACGCAGTATTTT. This sequence encodes CASSLGGGAGDTQYF.

This clone was seen a handful of times. V and J are TRBV5-8 and TRBJ1-2, with 8 bases fitting TRBD1. CDR1 and CDR2 (germline): SGHTS, YDEGEE. J gave up 3 bases and V 0 bases, and 1 base lay outside the gene matches. The CDR3 extends over 14 amino acids. In nucleotides, the CDR3 is TGTGCCAGCAGCTTGGGACAGGGGTACTATGGCTACACCTTC. Its protein is CASSLGQGYYGYTF.

This sequence joins TRBV5-6 and TRBJ1-5, with 7 bases aligning to TRBD1. Germline V CDR1 and CDR2: SGHDT, YYEEEE. The V gene end was trimmed by 4 bases and the J gene end by 4 bases; junction bases not matched to a gene: 8. The CDR3 runs 15 residues. CDR3 DNA: TGTGCCAGCAGCCATTACCGGGACAGTAATCAGCCCCAGCATTTT. Residues: CASSHYRDSNQPQHF.

Only a few counts were recorded for this clone. This chain links TRBV6-1 with TRBJ2-1, with D possibly being TRBD1 (7 bases). CDR3 length: 12 amino acids. Between the trimmed V and J ends, which lost 7 bases and 7 bases, there was a span of 11 bases. CDR1 is MNHNS and CDR2 is SASEGT in the germline V gene. Written as DNA, the CDR3 is TGTGCCAGCAAGGGGGGACAGAATGAGCAGTTCTTC. Translating gives CASKGGQNEQFF.

V usage is TRBV10-3 and J usage is TRBJ2-1, with TRBD2 matching over 10 bases. CDR3 size: 16 residues. Germline loops: CDR1 ENHRY, CDR2 SYGVKD. V gave up 4 bases and J gave up 7 bases; unmatched junction bases: 10. CDR3 in amino acids: CAISVKSGGAGNEQFF. The CDR3 nucleotides are TGTGCCATCAGTGTAAAAAGCGGGGGGGCCGGTAATGAGCAGTTCTTC.

The rearrangement joins TRBV2 to TRBJ2-7; no reliable D call. The CDR3 has 14 residues. The V end was cut by 0 bases, the J end by 2 bases, with 8 bases between. Germline CDR1 is SNHLY and CDR2 is FYNNEI. CDR3 in DNA: TGTGCCAGCAGTGAAGCTCTTCCCCCCTACGAGCAGTACTTC. Its protein product is CASSEALPPYEQYF.

J is TRBJ2-3 and V is TRBV9; 10 bases align to TRBD2. Germline CDR1 and CDR2: SGDLS and YYNGEE. The CDR3 totals 16 residues. Losses at the gene ends were 6 bases for V and 2 bases for J; bases not matched to a gene: 9. The CDR3 sequence is CASKDLSGGHTDTQYF. In DNA form, the CDR3 reads TGTGCCAGCAAAGACCTTAGCGGGGGGCACACAGATACGCAGTATTTT.

The chain uses TRBV9 and TRBJ2-1, with 8 bases identical to TRBD2. J lost 5 bases, V lost 0 bases, and 4 bases had no gene match. CDR1 is SGDLS and CDR2 is YYNGEE in the germline V gene. This CDR3 is 15 amino acids long. This chain's CDR3 is CASSVDGGGNNEQFF. CDR3 bases: TGTGCCAGCAGCGTAGATGGCGGGGGGAACAATGAGCAGTTCTTC.

A word on this clone: One end of the junction does not line up with germline, which may come from a read error. The chain recombines TRBV6-1 with TRBJ1-4; TRBD1 matches 9 bases. Germline lookup yields CDR1 MNHNS and CDR2 SASEGT. The CDR3 totals 15 residues. CDR3 bases: TGTGCCAGCAGGGAAGACAGGGGGTTGCATGAAAAACTGTTTTTT. Protein: CASREDRGLHEKLFF.

The rearrangement joins TRBV12-2 to TRBJ2-5; no DNA check was done on the table's D call, TRBD1. TRBV12-2 is labeled a pseudogene. The CDR3 consists of 15 residues. The chain's CDR3 is CASRFFRHLQETQYF. Written as DNA, the CDR3 is TGTGCAAGTCGCTTTTTTCGACACCTCCAAGAGACCCAGTACTTC.

The chain is built from TRBV7-6 and TRBJ2-1; no firm D call. The germline V and J ends were trimmed by 2 bases and 10 bases, with 12 bases remaining between them. Germline-derived CDR1 and CDR2 are SGHVS and FNYEAQ. This CDR3 has 13 residues. The CDR3 spells CASSLSLRSEQFF. DNA for the CDR3: TGTGCCAGCAGCTTATCCTTGCGGTCAGAGCAGTTCTTC.

In nucleotides, the CDR3 is TGTGCCAGCAGCTCCGATGAGGGGGCGCGGGGCACTGAAGCTTTCTTT. It encodes CASSSDEGARGTEAFF. V gene TRBV5-6 combines with J gene TRBJ1-1; 7 bases line up with TRBD1. V was pared by 3 bases and J by 4 bases, with 12 bases of the junction left unmatched. This CDR3 region has 16 residues. Germline CDR1 reads SGHDT; CDR2 reads YYEEEE.

The chain links TRBV30 to TRBJ1-2, with D perhaps matching TRBD1 (6 bases). V lost 2 bases, J lost 0 bases, and 13 bases lay in between. CDR1 and CDR2 (germline): GTSNPN, SVGIG (reference sequence). This CDR3 has 15 residues. As DNA, the CDR3 is TGTGCCTGGAGTTATCCTGGACAGCCTAACTATGGCTACACCTTC. Translating it yields CAWSYPGQPNYGYTF.

V and J are TRBV11-2 and TRBJ1-5; possible D gene TRBD1, 5 bases. The CDR3 has 15 residues. Per the germline V gene, CDR1 is SGHAT and CDR2 is FQNNGV. Trimming left V 5 bases short and J 2 bases short, with 13 bases between. The CDR3: CASSRTGGGNQPQHF. In DNA form, the CDR3 reads TGTGCCAGCAGCCGGACTGGGGGGGGCAATCAGCCCCAGCATTTT.

The chain combines TRBV27 with TRBJ2-1; TRBD1 is a possible D gene (6 bases). V was shortened by 5 bases and J by 4 bases, with 12 bases between the two germline ends. The CDR3 has 14 amino acids. From germline, CDR1 is MNHEY and CDR2 SMNVEV (reference sequence). CDR3 sequence (DNA): TGTGCCAGCAGTATCGGGGACACATACAATGAGCAGTTCTTC. Residues: CASSIGDTYNEQFF.

The gene calls are TRBV5-6 and TRBJ2-2; 12 bases agree with TRBD2. The CDR3 runs 16 residues. The V gene end was trimmed by 2 bases and the J gene end by 3 bases; junction bases not matched to a gene: 2. Germline V lookup: CDR1 SGHDT, CDR2 YYEEEE. The CDR3 spells CASSFLAGGYTGELFF. For the CDR3, the DNA is TGTGCCAGCAGCTTTCTAGCGGGGGGGTACACCGGGGAGCTGTTTTTT.